The rows below give T cell receptor beta chains drawn from one sample of a study of CD8 T cells in Susac syndrome. MiXCR, run by TCRdb on the immunoSEQ multiplex PCR reads, gives a single entry per CDR3 protein. The table lists some 200,000 distinct CDR3 sequences, about 95% of them singletons, with 0.085% to 0.11% in the top ten. Sequenced material: CD4+ T cells from PBMCs. The receptors shown here come from a human donor in good health. The CDR3 runs from the conserved cysteine through the conserved F or W. Each record gives: clone size, V gene, D gene, CDR3 length, J gene, CDR3 protein, CDR3 DNA. A D gene is named only where the DNA matches it firmly. The listing skips clone size in some rows; elsewhere it reads once, few, many or a size class.

NA	TRBV29-1	NA	14	TRBJ2-7	CSVAVLVYSYEQYF	TGCAGCGTTGCTGTACTAGTGTACTCCTACGAGCAGTACTTC
NA	TRBV7-9	NA	14	TRBJ2-1	CASSPLGGADEQFF	TGTGCCAGCAGCCCCCTGGGGGGGGCCGATGAGCAGTTCTTC
NA	TRBV20-1	TRBD2	14	TRBJ2-1	CSAPRAGAVYEQFF	TGCAGTGCCCCGAGGGCGGGAGCTGTATATGAGCAGTTCTTC
NA	TRBV29-1	TRBD1	13	TRBJ2-5	CSVGTGGQETQYF	TGCAGCGTTGGGACAGGGGGCCAAGAGACCCAGTACTTC
few	TRBV7-2	NA	11	TRBJ2-2	CASSFTGELFF	TGTGCCAGCAGCTTTACCGGGGAGCTGTTTTTT
once	TRBV15	NA	12	TRBJ2-7	CATRDSSYEQYF	TGTGCCACCCGGGACTCTTCCTACGAGCAGTACTTC
NA	TRBV19	NA	16	TRBJ2-4	CASSTFPAGAKNIQYF	TGTGCCAGTAGTACGTTCCCAGCCGGGGCCAAAAACATTCAGTACTTC
NA	TRBV6-2/TRBV6-3	TRBD2	16	TRBJ2-7	CATKPTFRGSPYEQYF	TGTGCCACCAAACCCACCTTTCGCGGGAGCCCCTACGAGCAGTACTTC
NA	TRBV7-9	NA	14	TRBJ2-5	CASSFSREEETQYF	TGTGCCAGCAGCTTCTCCAGGGAGGAAGAGACCCAGTACTTC
NA	TRBV20-1	NA	10	TRBJ1-1	CSAVQVEAFF	TGCAGTGCCGTACAGGTTGAAGCTTTCTTT
NA	TRBV29-1	TRBD1	13	TRBJ1-4	CSVTGGSDEKLFF	TGCAGCGTGACAGGGGGCAGTGATGAAAAACTGTTTTTT
NA	TRBV9	NA	14	TRBJ2-4	CASSVAGVSNIQYF	TGTGCCAGCAGCGTAGCGGGCGTCAGTAACATTCAGTACTTC
NA	TRBV7-9	NA	14	TRBJ2-7	CASSSQGGGYEQYF	TGTGCCAGCAGCTCCCAGGGGGGCGGCTACGAGCAGTACTTC
NA	TRBV9	NA	14	TRBJ2-1	CASSVGVGGNEQFF	TGTGCCAGCAGCGTAGGAGTCGGTGGAAATGAGCAGTTCTTC
NA	TRBV3-1	TRBD2	16	TRBJ2-3	CASSRRTSGGTDTQYF	TGTGCCAGCAGCCGTCGGACTAGCGGGGGCACAGATACGCAGTATTTT
NA	TRBV20-1	NA	13	TRBJ2-5	CSARDGGRETQYF	TGCAGTGCTAGAGATGGAGGTCGGGAGACCCAGTACTTC
NA	TRBV20-1	TRBD2	17	TRBJ2-5	CSAREGRSTGGRETQYF	TGCAGTGCTAGAGAGGGGCGGTCAACGGGAGGGCGAGAGACCCAGTACTTC
NA	TRBV30	NA	14	TRBJ2-1	CAFHSADSYNEQFF	TGTGCCTTCCACTCGGCAGACTCCTACAATGAGCAGTTCTTC
once	TRBV2	TRBD2	16	TRBJ2-6	CASRPGLAAGANVLTF	TGTGCCAGCAGACCCGGACTAGCGGCTGGGGCCAACGTCCTGACTTTC
NA	TRBV10-2	NA	14	TRBJ2-5	CASSGHPSQETQYF	TGCGCCAGCAGTGGCCATCCCTCCCAAGAGACCCAGTACTTC
NA	TRBV29-1	TRBD1	13	TRBJ1-2	CSVGTGGIYGYTF	TGCAGCGTTGGGACAGGGGGTATCTATGGCTACACCTTC
NA	TRBV10-3	NA	15	TRBJ1-2	CAISESGSSNYGYTF	TGTGCCATCAGTGAATCAGGCAGTTCTAACTATGGCTACACCTTC
NA	TRBV11-3	NA	13	TRBJ2-3	CASSFKGPDTQYF	TGTGCCAGCAGCTTCAAGGGTCCAGATACGCAGTATTTT
once	TRBV30	TRBD1	12	TRBJ1-2	CAWSGQGGGYTF	TGTGCCTGGAGTGGACAGGGAGGTGGCTACACCTTC
NA	TRBV3-1	NA	13	TRBJ1-2	CASSQDLTVGYTF	TGTGCCAGCAGCCAAGATCTAACAGTAGGCTACACCTTC
NA	TRBV27	NA	14	TRBJ2-4	CASNHQGGAGPQYF	TGTGCCAGCAACCATCAGGGGGGGGCAGGGCCTCAGTACTTC
NA	TRBV27	NA	15	TRBJ1-2	CASSLLGGEGHGYTF	TGTGCCAGCAGTTTATTAGGAGGGGAGGGCCATGGCTACACCTTC
NA	TRBV30	NA	12	TRBJ1-3	CAWRTTENTIYF	TGTGCCTGGAGAACCACGGAAAACACCATATATTTT
NA	TRBV20-1	NA	12	TRBJ1-2	CSASVGSYGYTF	TGCAGTGCTAGTGTGGGGTCCTATGGCTACACCTTC
NA	TRBV12-3/TRBV12-4	TRBD1	13	TRBJ2-1	CASSFARGYEQFF	TGTGCCAGCAGTTTTGCCAGGGGGTATGAGCAGTTCTTC
NA	TRBV29-1	NA	11	TRBJ2-3	CSFDSTDTQYF	TGCAGCTTTGACAGCACAGATACGCAGTATTTT
NA	TRBV24-1	TRBD1	16	TRBJ2-7	CATSDGSGTDFYEQYF	TGTGCCACCAGTGATGGATCAGGGACAGATTTCTACGAGCAGTACTTC
NA	TRBV3-1	NA	14	TRBJ1-5	CASSQGSINQPQHF	TGTGCCAGCAGCCAAGGCAGCATAAATCAGCCCCAGCATTTT
NA	TRBV3-1	NA	15	TRBJ2-1	CASSVTGSSYNEQFF	TGTGCCAGCAGCGTGACTGGCAGCTCCTACAATGAGCAGTTCTTC
NA	TRBV7-2	NA	14	TRBJ2-5	CASSPGVEGETQYF	TGTGCCAGCAGCCCCGGGGTAGAGGGTGAGACCCAGTACTTC
NA	TRBV29-1	TRBD1	13	TRBJ2-1	CSVRGQVGNEQFF	TGCAGCGTACGAGGACAGGTGGGGAATGAGCAGTTCTTC
NA	TRBV20-1	NA	15	TRBJ2-1	CSAEAANRPYNEQFF	TGCAGTGCCGAAGCGGCCAACCGCCCCTACAATGAGCAGTTCTTC
NA	TRBV12-3/TRBV12-4	NA	16	TRBJ2-2	CASSFLGGWNTGELFF	TGTGCCAGCAGTTTTCTCGGGGGATGGAACACCGGGGAGCTGTTTTTT
once	TRBV20-1	NA	16	TRBJ2-4	CSANRDFLMAKNIQYF	TGCAGTGCAAATCGGGACTTCTTAATGGCCAAAAACATTCAGTACTTC
NA	TRBV20-1	NA	13	TRBJ2-2	CSARSPYTGELFF	TGCAGTGCCAGAAGTCCCTACACCGGGGAGCTGTTTTTT
NA	TRBV2	NA	13	TRBJ1-1	CASTVTPDTEAFF	TGTGCCAGCACTGTAACTCCGGACACTGAAGCTTTCTTT
NA	TRBV4-2	TRBD1	14	TRBJ1-1	CASSQETGRAEAFF	TGTGCCAGCAGCCAAGAGACAGGGCGCGCTGAAGCTTTCTTT
NA	TRBV29-1	TRBD2	13	TRBJ2-1	CSVAAGGDNEQFF	TGCAGCGTTGCCGCGGGAGGGGACAATGAGCAGTTCTTC
NA	TRBV20-1	NA	11	TRBJ2-5	CSAGKRETQYF	TGCAGTGCTGGGAAAAGGGAGACCCAGTACTTC